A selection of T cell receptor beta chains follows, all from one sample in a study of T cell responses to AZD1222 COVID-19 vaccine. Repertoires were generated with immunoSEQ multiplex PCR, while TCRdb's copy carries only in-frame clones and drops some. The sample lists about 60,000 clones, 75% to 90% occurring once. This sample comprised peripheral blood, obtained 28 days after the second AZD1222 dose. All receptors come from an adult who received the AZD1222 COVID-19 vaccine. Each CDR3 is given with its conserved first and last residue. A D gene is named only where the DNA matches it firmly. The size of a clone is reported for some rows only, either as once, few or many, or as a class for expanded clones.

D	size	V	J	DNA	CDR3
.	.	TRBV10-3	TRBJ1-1	TGTGCCATTTCCTCCGGAGAACAAAGTAAGAAAGCTTTCTTT	CAISSGEQSKKAFF
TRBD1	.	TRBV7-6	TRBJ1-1	TGTGCCAGCAGCTTAGCACCACAGGGGGCGCGGACTGAAGCTTTCTTT	CASSLAPQGARTEAFF
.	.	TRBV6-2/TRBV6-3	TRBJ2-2	TGTGCCAGCAGCAAGGGACTCGTCCGGGGGACCGGGGAGCTGTTTTTT	CASSKGLVRGTGELFF
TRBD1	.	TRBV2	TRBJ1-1	TGTGCCTCACAGACAGGGGGAATGAACACTGAAGCTTTCTTT	CASQTGGMNTEAFF
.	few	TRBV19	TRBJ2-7	TGTGCCAGTAGTCGGTCGCCGAGCTCCTACGAGCAGTACTTC	CASSRSPSSYEQYF
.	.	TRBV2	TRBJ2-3	TGTGCCAGCAGGATAAACCGGGACACGACGCAGTATTTT	CASRINRDTTQYF
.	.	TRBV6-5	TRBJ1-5	TGTGCCAGCAGTTACATCCAGGGGAGTCAGCCCCAGCATTTT	CASSYIQGSQPQHF
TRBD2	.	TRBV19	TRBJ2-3	TGTGCCAGTAGGCGGGGAGGAGCGGGGGGCACAGATACGCAGTATTTT	CASRRGGAGGTDTQYF
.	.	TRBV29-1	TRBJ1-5	TGCAGCGTTGTTCGGGGAGAAGGTCAGCCCCAGCATTTT	CSVVRGEGQPQHF
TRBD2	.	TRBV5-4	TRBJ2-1	TGTGCCAGCAGCTCTTTGATAGCGGGGGACAATGAGCAGTTCTTC	CASSSLIAGDNEQFF
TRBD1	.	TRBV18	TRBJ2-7	TGTGCCAGCTCACCTAGGCCGGGACAGGGTTTCTCCGAGCAGTACTTC	CASSPRPGQGFSEQYF
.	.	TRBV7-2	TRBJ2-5	TGTGCCAGCAGCTTTGGATGGGGGGCCGAGACCCAGTACTTC	CASSFGWGAETQYF
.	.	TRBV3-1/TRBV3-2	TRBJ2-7	TGTGCCAGCAGCCAAGTCGCGACTACCTTCGGCGGGCAGTACTTC	CASSQVATTFGGQYF
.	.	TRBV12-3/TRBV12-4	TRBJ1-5	TGTGCCAGCAGGATGGGGGGGAACCAGCCCCAGCATTTT	CASRMGGNQPQHF
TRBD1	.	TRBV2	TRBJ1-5	TGTGCCAGCAGTTTCACAGGGGGCGATCAGCCCCAGCATTTT	CASSFTGGDQPQHF
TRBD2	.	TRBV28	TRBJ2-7	TGTGCCAGCAGTTTGGGCGGGGGCTACGAGCAGTACTTC	CASSLGGGYEQYF
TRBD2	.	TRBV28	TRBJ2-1	TGTGCCAGCAGTTTAAAGAGGATCCACAGCGGGGGTGAGAGTGAGCAGTTCTTC	CASSLKRIHSGGESEQFF
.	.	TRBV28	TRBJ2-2	TGTGCCAGCAGTTCTCCGAGAGGGGCAAACACCGGGGAGCTGTTTTTT	CASSSPRGANTGELFF
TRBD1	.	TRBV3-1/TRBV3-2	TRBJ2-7	TGTGCCAGCAGCCGGGTGGAGAGGACAGGGAGAGTCTACGAGCAGTACTTC	CASSRVERTGRVYEQYF
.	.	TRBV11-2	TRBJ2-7	TGTGCCAGCAGCTTAGGCAAGGGGGCCTACGAGCAGTACTTC	CASSLGKGAYEQYF
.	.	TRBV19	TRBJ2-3	TGTGCCAGTAGTCCCGGACCAAATACGCAGTATTTT	CASSPGPNTQYF
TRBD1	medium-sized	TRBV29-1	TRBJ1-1	TGCAGCGTTTTTGGACAGGGAAGAGATGGCACTGAAGCTTTCTTT	CSVFGQGRDGTEAFF
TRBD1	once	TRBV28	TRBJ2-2	TGTGCCAGCAGTTTTTTCGCGCGGGTGCAGGGGGCGAACACCGGGGAGCTGTTTTTT	CASSFFARVQGANTGELFF
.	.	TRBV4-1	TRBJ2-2	TGCGCCAGCAGCCAAGTGGGTAACGGGAAGAACACCGGGGAGCTGTTTTTT	CASSQVGNGKNTGELFF
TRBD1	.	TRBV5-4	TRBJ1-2	TGTGCCAGCAGCTTGGCCCAGGGGGGCAGCTATGGCTACACCTTC	CASSLAQGGSYGYTF
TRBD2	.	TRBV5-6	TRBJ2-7	TGTGCCAGCAGCCAAACTAGCGGAGGAGACGAGCAGTACTTC	CASSQTSGGDEQYF
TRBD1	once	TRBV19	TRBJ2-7	TGTGCCAGTAGCCCAGGGGGCCAGGGCGCCTACGAGCAGTACTTC	CASSPGGQGAYEQYF
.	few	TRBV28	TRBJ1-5	TGTGCCAGCAGTTTATCGGTTAGCCAGCCCCAGCATTTT	CASSLSVSQPQHF
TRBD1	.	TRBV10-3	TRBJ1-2	TGTGCCATCAGTCCGGGACAGGGGTGGAGCGGCTACACCTTC	CAISPGQGWSGYTF
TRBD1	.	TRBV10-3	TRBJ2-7	TGTGCCACCTTGGGACAGGGAACCTACGAGCAGTACTTC	CATLGQGTYEQYF
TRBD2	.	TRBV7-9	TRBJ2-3	TGTGCCAGCAGTTCCAGCGGGAGCGGTACAGATACGCAGTATTTT	CASSSSGSGTDTQYF
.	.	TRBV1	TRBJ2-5	TGCACCAGCAGAACTCCGGGACTCCACCAAGAGACCCAGTACTTC	CTSRTPGLHQETQYF
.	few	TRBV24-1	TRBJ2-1	TGTGCCACCTCAACCCCGTACAATGAGCAGTTCTTC	CATSTPYNEQFF
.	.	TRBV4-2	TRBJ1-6	TGTGCCAGCAGCCAAGCTGTCGGAAGTAATTCACCCCTCCACTTT	CASSQAVGSNSPLHF
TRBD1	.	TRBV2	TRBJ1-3	TGTGCCAGCAGGGAACACGGGACAGTAGGAAACACCATATATTTT	CASREHGTVGNTIYF
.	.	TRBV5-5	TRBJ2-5	TGTGCCAGCAGACCCCAGGGGCACCGCGGACAAGAGACCCAGTACTTC	CASRPQGHRGQETQYF
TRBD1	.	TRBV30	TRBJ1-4	TGTGCCTGGACCCGCGGACAGGGGCTTCTTTTT	CAWTRGQGLLF
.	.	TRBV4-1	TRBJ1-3	TGCGCCAGCAGCCAAGAGCCCGGGTCGGAGGGCGTTATCAGGTCAAACACCATATATTTT	CASSQEPGSEGVIRSNTIYF
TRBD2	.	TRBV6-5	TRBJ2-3	TGTGCCAGCTCAAGGACTAGCGGGATAACAGATACGCAGTATTTT	CASSRTSGITDTQYF
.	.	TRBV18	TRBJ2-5	TGTGCCAGCTTAGACAGGACGGCGCAAGAGACCCAGTACTTC	CASLDRTAQETQYF
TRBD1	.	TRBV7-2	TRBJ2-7	TGTGCCAGCAGTCTTTATGGTAACAGGGGGTACGAGCAGTACTTC	CASSLYGNRGYEQYF
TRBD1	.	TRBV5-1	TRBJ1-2	TGCGCCAGCAGCCAGGGACAGGGAGACTATGGCTACACCTTC	CASSQGQGDYGYTF
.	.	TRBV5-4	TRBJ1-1	TGTGCCAGCAGCACACGGACAGCGACGACTGAAGCTTTCTTT	CASSTRTATTEAFF
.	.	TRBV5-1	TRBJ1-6	TGCGCCAGCAGTCAAGGGGCCAGCGGGCGGGAGCCCCTCCACTTT	CASSQGASGREPLHF
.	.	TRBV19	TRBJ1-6	TGTGCCAGTAGCAAGGACACGAGCTCCTATAATTCACCCCTCCACTTT	CASSKDTSSYNSPLHF
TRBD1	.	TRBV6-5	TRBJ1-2	TGTGCCAGCAGTTACTCGGGACAGGGGGACTATGGCTACACCTTC	CASSYSGQGDYGYTF
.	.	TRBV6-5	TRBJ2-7	TGTGCCAGCAGTTACGAAGTAGCATTGTTCTACGAGCAGTACTTC	CASSYEVALFYEQYF
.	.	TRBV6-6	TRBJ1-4	TGTGCCAGCAGTCGGACATTGGAAAAACTGTTTTTT	CASSRTLEKLFF
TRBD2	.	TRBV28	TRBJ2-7	TGTGCCAGCACCTCGGGGGGAATCTCCTACGAGCAGTACTTC	CASTSGGISYEQYF
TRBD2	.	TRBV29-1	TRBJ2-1	TGCAGCGTTGAAGTTACTAGCGGGGTCGGGGAGCAGTTCTTC	CSVEVTSGVGEQFF
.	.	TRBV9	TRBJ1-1	TGTGCCAGCAGCGCCCAAGTCAACACTGAAGCTTTCTTT	CASSAQVNTEAFF